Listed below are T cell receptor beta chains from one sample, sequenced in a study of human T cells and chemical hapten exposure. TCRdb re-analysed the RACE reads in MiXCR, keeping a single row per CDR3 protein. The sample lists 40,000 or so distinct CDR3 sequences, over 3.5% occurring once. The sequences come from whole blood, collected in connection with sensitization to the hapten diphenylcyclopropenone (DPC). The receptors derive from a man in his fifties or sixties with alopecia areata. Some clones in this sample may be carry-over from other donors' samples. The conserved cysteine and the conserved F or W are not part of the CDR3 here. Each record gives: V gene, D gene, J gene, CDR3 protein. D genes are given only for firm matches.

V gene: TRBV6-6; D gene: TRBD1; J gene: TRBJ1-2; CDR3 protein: ASSSTGDFYGYT
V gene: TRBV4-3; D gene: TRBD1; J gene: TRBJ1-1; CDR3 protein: ASSPQGTPEAF
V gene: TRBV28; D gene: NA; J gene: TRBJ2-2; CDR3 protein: ASAWTGELF
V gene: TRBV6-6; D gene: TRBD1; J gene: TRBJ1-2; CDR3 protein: ASSFPRGSSYGYT
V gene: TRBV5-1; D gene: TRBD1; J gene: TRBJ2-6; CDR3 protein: ASSQQGTGANVLT
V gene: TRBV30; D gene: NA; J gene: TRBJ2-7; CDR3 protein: AWSVSSYEQY
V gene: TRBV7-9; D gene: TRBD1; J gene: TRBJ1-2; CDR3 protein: ASSSQGANYGYT
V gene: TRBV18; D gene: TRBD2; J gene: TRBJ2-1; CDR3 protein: ASSPPSLAGGPYNEQF
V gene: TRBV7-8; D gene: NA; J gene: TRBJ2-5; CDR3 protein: ASSPEQTQY
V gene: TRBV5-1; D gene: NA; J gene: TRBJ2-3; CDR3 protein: ASSLEWGTDTQY
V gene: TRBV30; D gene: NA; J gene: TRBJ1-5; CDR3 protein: AWSGQVSNQPQH
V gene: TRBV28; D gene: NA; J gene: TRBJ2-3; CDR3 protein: ASSRSLQGITDTQY
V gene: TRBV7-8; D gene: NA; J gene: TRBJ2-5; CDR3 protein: ASSSGRVGETQY
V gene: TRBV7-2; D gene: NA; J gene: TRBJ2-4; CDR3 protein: ASSLVSGRENIQY
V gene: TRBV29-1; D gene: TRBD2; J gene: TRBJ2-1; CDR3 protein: SVEVAGGPREQF
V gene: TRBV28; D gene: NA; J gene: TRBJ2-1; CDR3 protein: ASSSLGMNSEQF
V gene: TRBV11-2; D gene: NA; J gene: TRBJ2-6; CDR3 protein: ASSFSSGANVLT
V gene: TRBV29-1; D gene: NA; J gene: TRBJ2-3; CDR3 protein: SVEGLAIQNPDTQY
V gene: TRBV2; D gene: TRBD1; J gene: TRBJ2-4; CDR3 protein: ASTPGQGRSNIQY
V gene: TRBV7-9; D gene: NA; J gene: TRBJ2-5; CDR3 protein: ASSLVGRAQETQY
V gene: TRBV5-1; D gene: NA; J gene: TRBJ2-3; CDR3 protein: ASSSETRAPPDTQY
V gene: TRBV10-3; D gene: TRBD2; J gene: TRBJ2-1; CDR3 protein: AIKTSGSNEQF
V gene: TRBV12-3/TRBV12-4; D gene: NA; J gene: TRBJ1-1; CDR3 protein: ASSFGDKAF
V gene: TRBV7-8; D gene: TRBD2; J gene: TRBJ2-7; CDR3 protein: ASSSSGRVNEQY
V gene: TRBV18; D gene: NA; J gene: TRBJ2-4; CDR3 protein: ASSPPWRKDIQY
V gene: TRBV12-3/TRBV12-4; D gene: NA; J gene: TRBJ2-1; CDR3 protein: ASSLEISPVLQF
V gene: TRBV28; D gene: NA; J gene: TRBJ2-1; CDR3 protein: ASSLRESNEQF
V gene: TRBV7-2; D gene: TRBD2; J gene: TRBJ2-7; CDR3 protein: ASSLISGSASEQY
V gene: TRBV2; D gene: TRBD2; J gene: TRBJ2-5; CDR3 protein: ASSEAGTRQETQY
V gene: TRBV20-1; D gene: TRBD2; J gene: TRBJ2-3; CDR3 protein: SASPPVAGVGDTQY
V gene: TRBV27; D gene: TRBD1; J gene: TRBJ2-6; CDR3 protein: ASRLLTSGTGGTGANVLT
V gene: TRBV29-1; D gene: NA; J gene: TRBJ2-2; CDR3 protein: SVEWEAGGTGELF